Listed below are T cell receptor beta chains from one sample, sequenced in a study of early T cells in non-severe SARS-CoV-2 infection. TCRdb recomputed calls from the 5' RACE reads with MiXCR, one row per CDR3 protein. The sample shows roughly 58,000 distinct CDR3 sequences, roughly 11% of them seen only once. Sequencing was carried out using whole blood. These receptors originate from an adult who was a healthcare worker with PCR-confirmed SARS-CoV-2 infection or an uninfected control (not recorded which). Both conserved end residues are part of each CDR3. D genes are given only for firm matches. Where a row states a size, it is once, few, many or the class of an expanded clone; other rows omit it.

length | J | D | V | size | CDR3 | DNA
18 | TRBJ2-1 | TRBD2 | TRBV6-5 | few | CASSNAQAGVRSYNEQFF | TGTGCCAGCAGTAACGCTCAAGCGGGGGTGAGGTCCTACAATGAGCAGTTCTTC
15 | TRBJ1-6 | TRBD1 | TRBV10-2 | few | CASSEEGQGRSPLHF | TGCGCCAGCAGTGAAGAGGGACAGGGGCGTTCACCCCTCCACTTT
16 | TRBJ1-5 | NA | TRBV19 | many | CASSSLVGDRNQPQHF | TGTGCCAGTAGTTCTCTGGTGGGGGACCGCAATCAGCCCCAGCATTTT
13 | TRBJ1-1 | NA | TRBV6-1 | few | CASSEGSRDEAFF | TGTGCCAGCAGTGAAGGTTCTAGAGATGAAGCTTTCTTT
16 | TRBJ2-3 | NA | TRBV6-1 | once | CASKQARVSTGDTQYF | TGTGCCAGCAAACAAGCGAGGGTATCTACAGGGGATACGCAGTATTTT
15 | TRBJ2-7 | NA | TRBV4-2 | NA | CASSRPGTASYEQYF | TGTGCCAGCAGCCGCCCGGGGACTGCTTCCTACGAGCAGTACTTC
13 | TRBJ1-1 | NA | TRBV3-1 | NA | CASSHRGATEAFF | TGTGCCAGCAGCCACCGTGGGGCCACTGAAGCTTTCTTT
17 | TRBJ2-4 | NA | TRBV19 | many | CASSALSGKLAKNIQYF | TGTGCCAGTAGTGCCCTTAGCGGCAAACTAGCCAAAAACATTCAGTACTTC
16 | TRBJ2-5 | TRBD2 | TRBV10-3 | many | CAISSGTRLGGETQYF | TGTGCCATCAGTAGCGGGACCAGGTTGGGGGGTGAGACCCAGTACTTC
16 | TRBJ2-1 | TRBD1 | TRBV6-6 | many | CASSYSRDSHYNEQFF | TGTGCCAGCAGTTACTCCAGGGACAGCCACTACAATGAGCAGTTCTTC
15 | TRBJ2-1 | NA | TRBV20-1 | few | CSALTSLPANNEQFF | TGCAGTGCCCTGACTAGTTTACCCGCCAACAATGAGCAGTTCTTC
14 | TRBJ2-5 | NA | TRBV5-6 | few | CASSLVSLQETQYF | TGTGCCAGCAGCTTGGTGTCGCTCCAAGAGACCCAGTACTTC
15 | TRBJ1-6 | NA | TRBV14 | NA | CASSQDRMYNSPLHF | TGTGCCAGCAGCCAAGATAGGATGTATAATTCACCCCTCCACTTT
15 | TRBJ1-5 | TRBD1 | TRBV2 | NA | CASSWGGQRNQPQHF | TGTGCCAGCAGTTGGGGGGGACAGCGCAATCAGCCCCAGCATTTT
15 | TRBJ2-5 | NA | TRBV5-1 | NA | CASAYLTGQQETQYF | TGCGCCAGCGCTTACCTGACAGGACAGCAAGAGACCCAGTACTTC
14 | TRBJ2-2 | NA | TRBV20-1 | many | CSAGRALGTGELFF | TGCAGTGCGGGCCGGGCCTTAGGTACCGGGGAGCTGTTTTTT
11 | TRBJ2-1 | TRBD2 | TRBV5-4 | NA | CASSLGAGEFF | TGTGCCAGCAGCTTGGGAGCGGGGGAATTCTTC
14 | TRBJ2-1 | NA | TRBV5-1 | many | CASSLVQLYNEQFF | TGCGCCAGCAGCTTGGTGCAATTATACAATGAGCAGTTCTTC
15 | TRBJ2-1 | TRBD2 | TRBV27 | many | CASTPGGGAYNEQFF | TGTGCCAGCACTCCCGGCGGGGGGGCCTACAATGAGCAGTTCTTC
13 | TRBJ2-1 | TRBD2 | TRBV28 | many | CASRREGYNEQFF | TGTGCCAGCAGGCGGGAGGGATACAATGAGCAGTTCTTC
13 | TRBJ2-1 | TRBD2 | TRBV28 | many | CASSSGGLYEQFF | TGTGCCAGCAGTTCGGGGGGTTTATATGAGCAGTTCTTC
15 | TRBJ2-1 | NA | TRBV14 | NA | CASSPGTASYNEQFF | TGTGCCAGCAGCCCCGGGACGGCTTCCTACAATGAGCAGTTCTTC
14 | TRBJ2-2 | NA | TRBV6-5 | few | CASSNLKNTGELFF | TGTGCCAGCAGCAACCTCAAGAACACCGGGGAGCTGTTTTTT
11 | TRBJ2-1 | NA | TRBV24-1 | many | CATSDGNEQFF | TGTGCCACCAGTGACGGGAATGAGCAGTTCTTC
14 | TRBJ1-1 | NA | TRBV7-9 | many | CASSLPGTGTEAFF | TGTGCCAGCAGCTTACCAGGCACGGGGACTGAAGCTTTCTTT
16 | TRBJ1-5 | NA | TRBV7-2 | many | CASSSTGANSNQPQHF | TGTGCCAGCAGCTCGACAGGAGCTAATAGCAATCAGCCCCAGCATTTT
17 | TRBJ2-4 | TRBD2 | TRBV7-2 | few | CASSLNLAGRTKNIQYF | TGTGCCAGCAGCTTAAACCTAGCGGGCAGGACCAAAAACATTCAGTACTTC
14 | TRBJ2-3 | NA | TRBV9 | few | CASSVRSLSDTQYF | TGTGCCAGCAGCGTACGCTCCCTCTCAGATACGCAGTATTTT